This TCR beta chain was obtained from a study of graft-versus-host responses after intestinal transplantation. Overall study: Tacrolimus and steroids were given for about three years to all recipients after anti-thymocyte globulin induction.

This CDR3 region has 13 residues. The germline CDR1 and CDR2 sequences are SGHTA and FQGNSA. Trimming cost V 5 bases and J 7 bases, with 14 bases left between them. Only in-frame clones appear in the TCRdb table, and some are missing; sequencing was by immunoSEQ multiplex PCR. Of fewer than 30,000 clones in the sample, approximately 93% were seen once. The sample in question was PBMCs, obtained 18 days after transplant. This sequence was found in a human patient who received an intestinal transplant, so some T cells may come from the graft donor. This chain joins TRBV7-2 and TRBJ1-1; weak D call: TRBD1 (5 bases). CDR3: CASSPQVYGEAFF. The CDR3 coding sequence is TGTGCCAGCAGCCCACAGGTTTATGGTGAAGCTTTCTTT. Variable domain in full (rest from reference TRBV7-2 and TRBJ1-1): GAGVSQSPSNKVTEKGKDVELRCDPISGHTALYWYRQSLGQGLEFLIYFQGNSAPDKSGLPSDRFSAERTGGSVSTLTIQRTQQEDSAVYLCASSPQVYGEAFFGQGTRLTVV.